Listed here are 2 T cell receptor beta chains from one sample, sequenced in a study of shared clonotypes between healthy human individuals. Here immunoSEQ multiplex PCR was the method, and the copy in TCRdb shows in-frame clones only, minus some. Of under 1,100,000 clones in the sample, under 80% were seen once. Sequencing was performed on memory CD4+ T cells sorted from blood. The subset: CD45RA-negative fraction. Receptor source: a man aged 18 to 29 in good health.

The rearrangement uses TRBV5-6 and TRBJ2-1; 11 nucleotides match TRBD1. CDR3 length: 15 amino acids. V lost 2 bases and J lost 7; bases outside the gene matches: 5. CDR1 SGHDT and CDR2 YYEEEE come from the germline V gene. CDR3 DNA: TGTGCCAGCAGCTTATCCGGGACAGGGGGAAATGAGCAGTTCTTC. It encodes CASSLSGTGGNEQFF.

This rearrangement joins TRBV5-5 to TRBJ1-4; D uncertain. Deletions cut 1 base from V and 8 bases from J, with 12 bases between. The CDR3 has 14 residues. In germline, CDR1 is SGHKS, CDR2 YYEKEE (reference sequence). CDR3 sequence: CASSLNDPGEKLFF. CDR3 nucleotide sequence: TGTGCCAGCAGCTTGAACGACCCGGGGGAAAAACTGTTTTTT.